The present T cell receptor beta chain was sequenced within a study of technical replicates of blood from several donors. Only in-frame clones appear in the TCRdb table, and some are missing; sequencing was by immunoSEQ multiplex PCR. The sample holds tens of thousands of clones; around nine tenths are singletons and the top ten take around 4.1%. Trimming took off 5 bases at V and 5 bases at J, with 10 bases between the two ends. CDR1 and CDR2 from the germline V gene are MNHEY and SVGAGI. This CDR3 region has 14 residues. Sequencing input: PBMCs. The J gene is TRBJ1-6, the V gene TRBV6-5; D not certain. The clonotype was recovered from a human donor in good health. Some clones in this sample may be carry-over from other donors' samples. CDR3 sequence reads: CASSPPGNNSPLHF. Here the CDR3 DNA reads TGTGCCAGCAGTCCCCCGGGGAATAATTCACCCCTCCACTTT.